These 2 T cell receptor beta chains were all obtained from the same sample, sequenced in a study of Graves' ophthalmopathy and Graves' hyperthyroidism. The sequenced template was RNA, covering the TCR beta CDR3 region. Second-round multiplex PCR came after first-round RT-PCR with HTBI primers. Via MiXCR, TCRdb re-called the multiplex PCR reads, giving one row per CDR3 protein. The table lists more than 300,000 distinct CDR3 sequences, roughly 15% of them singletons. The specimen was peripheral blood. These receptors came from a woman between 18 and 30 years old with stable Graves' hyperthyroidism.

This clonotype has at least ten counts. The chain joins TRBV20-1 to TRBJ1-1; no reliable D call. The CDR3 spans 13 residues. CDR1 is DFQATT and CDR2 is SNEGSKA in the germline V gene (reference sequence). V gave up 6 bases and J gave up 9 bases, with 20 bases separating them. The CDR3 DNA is TGCAGTGCAAGTCGGACTCATGGAAACAAAGCTTTCTTT. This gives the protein CSASRTHGNKAFF.

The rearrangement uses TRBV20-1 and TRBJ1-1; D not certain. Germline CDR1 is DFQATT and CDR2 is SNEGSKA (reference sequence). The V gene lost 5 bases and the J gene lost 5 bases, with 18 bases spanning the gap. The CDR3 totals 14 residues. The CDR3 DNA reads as TGCAGTGCTTATACCGATCCAAGAACAACTGAAGCTTTCTTT. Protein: CSAYTDPRTTEAFF.